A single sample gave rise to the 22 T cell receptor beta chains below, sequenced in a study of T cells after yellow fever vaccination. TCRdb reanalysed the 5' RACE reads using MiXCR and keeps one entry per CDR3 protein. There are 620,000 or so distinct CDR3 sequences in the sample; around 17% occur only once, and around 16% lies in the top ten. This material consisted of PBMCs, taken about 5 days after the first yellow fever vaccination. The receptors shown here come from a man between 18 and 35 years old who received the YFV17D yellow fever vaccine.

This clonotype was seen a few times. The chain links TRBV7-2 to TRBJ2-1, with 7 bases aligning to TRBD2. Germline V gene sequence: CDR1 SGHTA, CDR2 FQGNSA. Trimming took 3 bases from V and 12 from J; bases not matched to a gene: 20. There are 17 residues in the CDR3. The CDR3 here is CASSFLQWRGRIGWQFF. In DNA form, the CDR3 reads TGTGCCAGCAGCTTTTTACAGTGGCGGGGGAGAATCGGGTGGCAGTTCTTC.

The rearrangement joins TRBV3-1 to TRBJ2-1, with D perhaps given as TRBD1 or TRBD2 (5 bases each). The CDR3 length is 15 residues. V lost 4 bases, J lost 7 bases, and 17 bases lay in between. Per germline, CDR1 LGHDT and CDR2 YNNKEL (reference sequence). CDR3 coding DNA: TGTGCCAGCAGCCTAGGGACCCACCCAACAAATGAGCAGTTCTTC. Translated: CASSLGTHPTNEQFF.

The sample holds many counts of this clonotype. CDR3 sequence: CASSVSTDTQYF. CDR3 sequence (DNA): TGCGCCAGCAGCGTCAGCACAGATACGCAGTATTTT. The chain uses TRBV5-1 and TRBJ2-3; D is ambiguous. V dropped 4 bases and J dropped 0 bases, with 3 bases sitting between them. From germline, CDR1 is SGHRS and CDR2 YFSETQ. The CDR3 contains 12 residues.

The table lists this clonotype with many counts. The CDR3 region has the DNA TGTGCCATCAGAACTAGCGGAAGCACAGATACGCAGTATTTT. This translates into CAIRTSGSTDTQYF. The chain employs TRBV10-3 and TRBJ2-3; 8 nucleotides line up with TRBD2. Germline V lookup: CDR1 ENHRY, CDR2 SYGVKD. J was trimmed by 0 bases and V by 6 bases; bases with no gene match: 2. The CDR3 is 14 amino acids.

CDR3 bases: TGCAGTGCTACGGGGGACAGGTGGAACATTCAGTACTTC. It specifies CSATGDRWNIQYF. V and J are TRBV20-1 and TRBJ2-4, with 8 bases matching TRBD1. This CDR3 has 13 residues. The ends lost 4 bases at V and 7 bases at J; junction bases unmatched: 6. Per the germline V gene, CDR1 is DFQATT and CDR2 is SNEGSKA (reference sequence).

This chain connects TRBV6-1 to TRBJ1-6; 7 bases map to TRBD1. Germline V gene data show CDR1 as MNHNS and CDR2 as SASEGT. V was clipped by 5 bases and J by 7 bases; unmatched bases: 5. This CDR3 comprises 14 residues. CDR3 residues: CASSRTGINSPLHF. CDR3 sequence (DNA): TGTGCCAGCAGTAGGACAGGCATCAATTCACCCCTCCACTTT.

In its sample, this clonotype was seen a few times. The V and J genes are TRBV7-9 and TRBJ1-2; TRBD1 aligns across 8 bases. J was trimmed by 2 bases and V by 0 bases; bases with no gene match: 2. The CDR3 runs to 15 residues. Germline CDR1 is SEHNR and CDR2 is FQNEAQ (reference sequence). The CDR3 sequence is CASSLAAGGNYGYTF. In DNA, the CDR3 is TGTGCCAGCAGCTTAGCGGCAGGGGGCAACTATGGCTACACCTTC.

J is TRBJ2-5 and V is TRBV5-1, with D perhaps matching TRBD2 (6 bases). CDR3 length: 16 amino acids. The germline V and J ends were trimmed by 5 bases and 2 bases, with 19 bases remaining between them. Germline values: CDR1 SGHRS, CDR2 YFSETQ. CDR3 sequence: CASSYPRDSPQETQYF. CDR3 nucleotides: TGCGCCAGCAGTTACCCCCGGGACTCACCTCAAGAGACCCAGTACTTC.

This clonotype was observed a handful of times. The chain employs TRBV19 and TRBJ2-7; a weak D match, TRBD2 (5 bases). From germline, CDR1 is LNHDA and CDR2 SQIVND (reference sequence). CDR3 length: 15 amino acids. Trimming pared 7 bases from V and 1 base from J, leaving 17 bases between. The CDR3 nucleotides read TGTGCCAGTACCCTCCGGGCGGGTTATTCCTACGAGCAGTACTTC. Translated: CASTLRAGYSYEQYF.

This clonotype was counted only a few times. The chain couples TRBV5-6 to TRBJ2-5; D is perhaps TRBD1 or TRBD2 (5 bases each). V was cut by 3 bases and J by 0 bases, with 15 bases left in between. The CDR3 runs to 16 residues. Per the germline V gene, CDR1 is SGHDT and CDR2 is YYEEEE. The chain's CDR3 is CASSWWGRNHQETQYF. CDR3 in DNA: TGTGCCAGCAGCTGGTGGGGACGCAACCACCAAGAGACCCAGTACTTC.

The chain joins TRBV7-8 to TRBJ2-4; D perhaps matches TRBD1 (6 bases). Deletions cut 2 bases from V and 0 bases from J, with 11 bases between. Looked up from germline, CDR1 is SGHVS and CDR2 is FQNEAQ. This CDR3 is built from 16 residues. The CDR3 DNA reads TGTGCCAGCAGCTTACAGGGGACCGTAGCCAAAAACATTCAGTACTTC. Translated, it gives CASSLQGTVAKNIQYF.

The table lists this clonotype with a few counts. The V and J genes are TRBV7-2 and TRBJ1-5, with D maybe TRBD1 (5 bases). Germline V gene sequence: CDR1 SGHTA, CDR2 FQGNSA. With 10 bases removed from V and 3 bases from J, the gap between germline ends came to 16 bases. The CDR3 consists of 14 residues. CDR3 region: CANLEQGFNQPQHF. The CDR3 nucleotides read TGTGCCAACCTCGAGCAGGGATTCAATCAGCCCCAGCATTTT.

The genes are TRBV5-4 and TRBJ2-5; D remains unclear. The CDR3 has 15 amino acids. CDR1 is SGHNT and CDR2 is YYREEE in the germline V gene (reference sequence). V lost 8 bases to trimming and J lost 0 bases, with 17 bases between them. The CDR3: CASTAGPLYQETQYF. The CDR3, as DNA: TGTGCCAGTACTGCCGGGCCCTTGTACCAAGAGACCCAGTACTTC.

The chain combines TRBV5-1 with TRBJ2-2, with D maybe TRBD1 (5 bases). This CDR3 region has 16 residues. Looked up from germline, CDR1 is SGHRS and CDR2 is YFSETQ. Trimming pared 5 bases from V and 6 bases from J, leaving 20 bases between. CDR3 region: CASRPWARVSAGELFF. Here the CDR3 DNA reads TGCGCCAGCAGGCCTTGGGCCAGGGTCTCTGCCGGGGAGCTGTTTTTT.

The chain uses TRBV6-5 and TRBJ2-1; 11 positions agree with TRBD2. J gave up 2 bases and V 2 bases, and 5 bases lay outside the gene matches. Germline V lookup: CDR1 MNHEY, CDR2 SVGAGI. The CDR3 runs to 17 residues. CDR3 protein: CASSYDLAGGPYNEQFF. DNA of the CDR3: TGTGCCAGCAGTTACGATTTAGCGGGGGGGCCCTACAATGAGCAGTTCTTC.

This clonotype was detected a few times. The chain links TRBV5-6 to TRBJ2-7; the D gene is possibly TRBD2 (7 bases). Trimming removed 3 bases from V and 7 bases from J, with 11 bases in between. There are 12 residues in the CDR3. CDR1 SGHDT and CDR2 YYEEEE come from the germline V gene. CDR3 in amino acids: CASSWTRGEQYF. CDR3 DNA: TGTGCCAGCAGCTGGACTAGGGGGGAGCAGTACTTC.

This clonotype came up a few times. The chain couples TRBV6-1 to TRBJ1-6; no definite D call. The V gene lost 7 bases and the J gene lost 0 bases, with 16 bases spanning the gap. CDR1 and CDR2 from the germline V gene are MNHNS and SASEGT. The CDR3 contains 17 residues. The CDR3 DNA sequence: TGTGCCAGCACCCGGCTGGGAATAAGCTCCTATAATTCACCCCTCCACTTT. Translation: CASTRLGISSYNSPLHF.

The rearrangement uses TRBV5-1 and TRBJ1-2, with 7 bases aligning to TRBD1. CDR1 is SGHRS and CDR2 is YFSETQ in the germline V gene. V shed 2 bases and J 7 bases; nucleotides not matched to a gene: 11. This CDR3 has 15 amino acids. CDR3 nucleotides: TGCGCCAGCAGCTTCGGCCCGGACAGGAATTTTGGCTACACCTTC. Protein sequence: CASSFGPDRNFGYTF.

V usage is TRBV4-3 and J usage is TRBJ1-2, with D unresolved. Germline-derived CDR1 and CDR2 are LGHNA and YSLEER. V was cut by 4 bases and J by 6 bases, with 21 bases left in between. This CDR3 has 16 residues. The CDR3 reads CASSPLGMLAQDGYTF. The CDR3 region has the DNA TGCGCCAGCAGCCCACTAGGCATGCTGGCGCAGGATGGCTACACCTTC.

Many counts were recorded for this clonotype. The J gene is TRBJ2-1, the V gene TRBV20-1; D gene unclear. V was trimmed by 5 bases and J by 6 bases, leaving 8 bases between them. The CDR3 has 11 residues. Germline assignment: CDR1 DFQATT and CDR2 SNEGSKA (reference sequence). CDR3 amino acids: CSAARANEQFF. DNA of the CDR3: TGCAGTGCTGCGCGAGCCAATGAGCAGTTCTTC.

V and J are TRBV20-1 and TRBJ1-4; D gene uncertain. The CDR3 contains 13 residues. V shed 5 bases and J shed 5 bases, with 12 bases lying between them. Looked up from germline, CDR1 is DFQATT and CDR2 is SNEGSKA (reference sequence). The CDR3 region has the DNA TGCAGTGCTGGACTGGCTCGAAATGAAAAACTGTTTTTT. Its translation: CSAGLARNEKLFF.

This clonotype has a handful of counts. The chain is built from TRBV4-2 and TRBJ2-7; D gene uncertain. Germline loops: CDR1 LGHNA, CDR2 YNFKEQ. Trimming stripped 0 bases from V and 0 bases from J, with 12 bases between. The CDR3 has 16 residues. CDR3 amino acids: CASSQDLAASSYEQYF. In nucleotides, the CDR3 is TGTGCCAGCAGCCAAGATCTGGCTGCGAGCTCCTACGAGCAGTACTTC.